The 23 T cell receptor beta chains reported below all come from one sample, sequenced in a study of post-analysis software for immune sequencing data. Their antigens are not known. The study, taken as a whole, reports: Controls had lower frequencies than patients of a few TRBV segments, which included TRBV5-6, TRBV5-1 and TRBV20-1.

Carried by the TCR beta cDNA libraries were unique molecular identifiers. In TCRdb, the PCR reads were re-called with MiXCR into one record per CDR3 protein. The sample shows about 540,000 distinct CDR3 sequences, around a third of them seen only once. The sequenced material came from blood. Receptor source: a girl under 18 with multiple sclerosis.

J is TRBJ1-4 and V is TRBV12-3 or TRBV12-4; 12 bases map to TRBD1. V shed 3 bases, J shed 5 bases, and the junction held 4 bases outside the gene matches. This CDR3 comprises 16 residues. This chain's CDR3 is CASSLGQGARNEKLFF. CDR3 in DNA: TGTGCCAGCAGTTTGGGACAGGGGGCAAGGAATGAAAAACTGTTTTTT.

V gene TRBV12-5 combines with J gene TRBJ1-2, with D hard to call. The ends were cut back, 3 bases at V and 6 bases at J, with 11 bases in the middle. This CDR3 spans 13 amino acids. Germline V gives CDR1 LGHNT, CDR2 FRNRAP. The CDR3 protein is CASGFEFRDGYTF. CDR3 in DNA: TGTGCTAGTGGTTTTGAATTCCGCGATGGCTACACCTTC.

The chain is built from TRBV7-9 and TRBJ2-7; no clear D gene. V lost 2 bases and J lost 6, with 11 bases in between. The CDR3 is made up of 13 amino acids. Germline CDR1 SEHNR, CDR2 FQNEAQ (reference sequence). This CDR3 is CASSLTGTAEQYF. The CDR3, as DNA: TGTGCCAGCAGCTTAACCGGAACCGCCGAGCAGTACTTC.

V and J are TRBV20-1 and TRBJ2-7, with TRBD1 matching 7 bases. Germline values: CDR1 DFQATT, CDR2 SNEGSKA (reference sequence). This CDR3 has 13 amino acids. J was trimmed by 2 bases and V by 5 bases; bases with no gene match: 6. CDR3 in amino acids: CSARRQGPYEQYF. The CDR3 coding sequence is TGCAGTGCTCGGAGACAGGGCCCCTACGAGCAGTACTTC.

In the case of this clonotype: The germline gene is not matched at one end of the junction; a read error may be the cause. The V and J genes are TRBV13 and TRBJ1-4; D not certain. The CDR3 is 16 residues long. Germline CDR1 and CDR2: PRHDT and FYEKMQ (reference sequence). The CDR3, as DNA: TGTGCCAGCACCTTAAGGTACCCGGGCTCGGATGAAAAACTGTTTTTT. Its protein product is CASTLRYPGSDEKLFF.

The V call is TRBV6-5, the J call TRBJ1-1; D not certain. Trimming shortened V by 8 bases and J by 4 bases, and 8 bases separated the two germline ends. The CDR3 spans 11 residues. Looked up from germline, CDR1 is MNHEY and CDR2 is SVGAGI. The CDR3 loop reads CASVLSTEAFF. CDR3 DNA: TGTGCCAGCGTTTTGAGCACTGAAGCTTTCTTT.

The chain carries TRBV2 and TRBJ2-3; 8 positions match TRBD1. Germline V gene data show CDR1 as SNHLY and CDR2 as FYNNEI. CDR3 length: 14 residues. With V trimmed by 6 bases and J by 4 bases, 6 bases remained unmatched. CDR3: CASSPGTGSDTQYF. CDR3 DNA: TGTGCCAGCAGCCCCGGGACAGGATCAGATACGCAGTATTTT.

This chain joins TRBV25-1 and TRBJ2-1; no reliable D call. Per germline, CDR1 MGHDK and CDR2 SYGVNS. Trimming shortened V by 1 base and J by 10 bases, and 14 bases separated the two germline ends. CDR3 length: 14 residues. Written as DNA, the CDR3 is TGTGCCAGCAGTGAATTAGGAAGAACCTACGAGCAGTTCTTC. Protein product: CASSELGRTYEQFF.

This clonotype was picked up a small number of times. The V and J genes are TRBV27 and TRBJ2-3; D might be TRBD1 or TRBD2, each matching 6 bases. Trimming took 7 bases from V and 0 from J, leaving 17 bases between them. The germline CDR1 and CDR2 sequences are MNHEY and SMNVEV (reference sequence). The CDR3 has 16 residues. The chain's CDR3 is CASTAKRGASTDTQYF. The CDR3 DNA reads TGTGCCAGCACCGCCAAAAGGGGGGCTAGCACAGATACGCAGTATTTT.

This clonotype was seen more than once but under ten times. The CDR3 is CASSFSLNQPQHF. CDR3 DNA sequence: TGTGCCAGCAGTTTTTCTCTCAATCAGCCCCAGCATTTT. The chain recombines TRBV12-3 or TRBV12-4 with TRBJ1-5; the D is unclear. This CDR3 has 13 residues. V was clipped by 3 bases and J by 3 bases, with 6 bases between them.

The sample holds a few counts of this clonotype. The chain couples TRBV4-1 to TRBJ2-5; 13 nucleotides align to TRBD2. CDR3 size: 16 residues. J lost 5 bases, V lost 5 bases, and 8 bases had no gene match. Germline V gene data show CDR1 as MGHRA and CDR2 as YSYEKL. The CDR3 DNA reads TGCGCCAGCAGCTATGGACTAGCGGGGGCCGGGGAGACCCAGTACTTC. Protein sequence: CASSYGLAGAGETQYF.

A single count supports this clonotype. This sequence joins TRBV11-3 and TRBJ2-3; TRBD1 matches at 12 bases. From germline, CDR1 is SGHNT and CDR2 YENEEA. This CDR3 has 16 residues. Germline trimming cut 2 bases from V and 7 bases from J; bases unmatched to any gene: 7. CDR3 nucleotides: TGTGCCAGCAGCTTATCGGGACAGGGGGCGCAGCATACGCAGTATTTT. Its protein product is CASSLSGQGAQHTQYF.

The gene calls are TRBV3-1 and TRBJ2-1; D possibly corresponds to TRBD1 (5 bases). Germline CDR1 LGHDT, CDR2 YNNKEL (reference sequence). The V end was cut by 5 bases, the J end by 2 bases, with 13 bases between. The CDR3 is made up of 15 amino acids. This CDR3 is CASSSPHRTYNEQFF. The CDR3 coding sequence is TGTGCCAGCAGCAGTCCGCACAGGACCTACAATGAGCAGTTCTTC.

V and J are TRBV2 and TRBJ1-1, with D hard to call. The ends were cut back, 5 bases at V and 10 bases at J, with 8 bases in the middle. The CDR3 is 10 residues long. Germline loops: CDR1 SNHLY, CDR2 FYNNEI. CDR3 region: CASSLFAAFF. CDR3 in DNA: TGTGCCAGCAGTTTGTTCGCAGCTTTCTTT.

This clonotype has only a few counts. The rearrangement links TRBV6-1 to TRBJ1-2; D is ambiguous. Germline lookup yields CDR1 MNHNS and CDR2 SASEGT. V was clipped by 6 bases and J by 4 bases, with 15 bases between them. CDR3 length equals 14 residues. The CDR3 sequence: CASSQAPGGYGYTF. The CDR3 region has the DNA TGTGCCAGCAGCCAGGCCCCTGGAGGCTATGGCTACACCTTC.

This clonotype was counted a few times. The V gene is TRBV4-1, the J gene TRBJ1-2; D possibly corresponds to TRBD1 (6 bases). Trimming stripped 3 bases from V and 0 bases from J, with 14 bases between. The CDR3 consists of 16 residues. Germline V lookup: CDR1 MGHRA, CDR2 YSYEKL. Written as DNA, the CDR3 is TGCGCCAGCAGCCAGTTGACAGGAGTAGCTAACTATGGCTACACCTTC. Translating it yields CASSQLTGVANYGYTF.

As DNA, the CDR3 is TGTGCCAGCAGTTTAGACAGTGGGGAAAAACTGTTTTTT. Translating gives CASSLDSGEKLFF. The rearrangement uses TRBV12-3 or TRBV12-4 and TRBJ1-4; unclear D gene. CDR3 length: 13 amino acids. Trimming shortened V by 1 base and J by 8 bases, and 8 bases separated the two germline ends.

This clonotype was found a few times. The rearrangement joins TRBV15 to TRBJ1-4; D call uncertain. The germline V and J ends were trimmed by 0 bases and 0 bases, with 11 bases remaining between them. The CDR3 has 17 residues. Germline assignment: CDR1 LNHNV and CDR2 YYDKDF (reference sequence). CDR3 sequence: CATSRDRPGATNEKLFF. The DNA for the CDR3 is TGTGCCACCAGCAGAGATCGGCCGGGAGCAACTAATGAAAAACTGTTTTTT.

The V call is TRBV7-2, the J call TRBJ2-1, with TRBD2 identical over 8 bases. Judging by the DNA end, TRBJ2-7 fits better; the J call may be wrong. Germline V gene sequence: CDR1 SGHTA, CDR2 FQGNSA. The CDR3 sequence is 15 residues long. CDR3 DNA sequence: TGTGCCAGCAGCTTAGGACTAGCGTCCTACAATGAGCAGTACTTC. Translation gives CASSLGLASYNEQYF.

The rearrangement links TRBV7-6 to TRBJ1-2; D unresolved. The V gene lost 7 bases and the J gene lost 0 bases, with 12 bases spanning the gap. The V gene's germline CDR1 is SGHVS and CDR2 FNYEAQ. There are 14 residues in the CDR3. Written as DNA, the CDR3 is TGTGCCAGCAAACGCGGTCCCTCTAACTATGGCTACACCTTC. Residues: CASKRGPSNYGYTF.

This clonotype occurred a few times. The CDR3: CASSYSMRGRDGYTF. The CDR3 DNA reads as TGTGCCAGCAGTTACTCGATGCGGGGGAGGGATGGCTACACCTTC. The chain is built from TRBV6-5 and TRBJ1-2, with D tentatively TRBD1 (5 bases). This CDR3 is 15 amino acids long. Germline CDR1 and CDR2: MNHEY and SVGAGI. Trimming pared 0 bases from V and 6 bases from J, leaving 14 bases between.

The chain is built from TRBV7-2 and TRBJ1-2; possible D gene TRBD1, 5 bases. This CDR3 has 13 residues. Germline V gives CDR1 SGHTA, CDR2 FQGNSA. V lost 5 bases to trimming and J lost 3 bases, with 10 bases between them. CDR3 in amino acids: CASSAPTDYGYTF. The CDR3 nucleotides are TGTGCCAGCAGCGCCCCGACAGACTATGGCTACACCTTC.

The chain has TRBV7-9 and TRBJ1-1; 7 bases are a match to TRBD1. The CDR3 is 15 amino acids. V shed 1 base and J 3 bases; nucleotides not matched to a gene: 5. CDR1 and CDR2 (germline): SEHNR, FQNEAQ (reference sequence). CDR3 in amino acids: CASSLGGQGDTEAFF. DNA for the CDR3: TGTGCCAGCAGCTTAGGAGGTCAGGGGGACACTGAAGCTTTCTTT.